Only a few counts were recorded for the clone carrying this T cell receptor (beta chain). The V gene's germline CDR1 is SGHRS and CDR2 YFSETQ. The J segment lost 0 bases and the V segment lost 7 bases, leaving 7 bases of the junction unmatched. The CDR3 runs 14 residues. Alongside a J-beta primer mix, a sample-barcoded 5' primer served in a second PCR lasting roughly 6 to 11 cycles. Using its own MiXCR run on the 5' RACE reads, TCRdb lists one record per CDR3 protein. The sample has over a million distinct CDR3 sequences; roughly 40% are singletons. This sample is drawn from a study of blood T cells in healthy people across ages.

The sequence came from a woman in her late teens or twenties in good health. This chain uses TRBV5-1 with TRBJ2-7; 7 bases align to TRBD1. Sample: blood. The CDR3 nucleotides are TGCGCCAGCCGATACCGGGACAGCTCCTACGAGCAGTACTTC. Its protein is CASRYRDSSYEQYF.